A single sample is the source of the 10 T cell receptor beta chains below, sequenced in a study of blood T cells in healthy people across ages. The authors ran a second PCR of about 7 to 11 cycles using a sample-barcoded 5' primer and a J-beta primer mix. From the 5' RACE reads, TCRdb called clonotypes with MiXCR, one entry per CDR3 protein. The repertoire has about 1.6 million distinct CDR3 sequences, around 36% of them found once; the top ten carry over 9%. Sequenced: blood. These receptors all stem from a woman aged 25 to 39 in good health.

V and J are TRBV7-9 and TRBJ2-1; 13 positions match TRBD2. The V segment lost 5 bases and the J segment 7 bases; nucleotides outside the gene matches: 5. Per germline, CDR1 SEHNR and CDR2 FQNEAQ (reference sequence). The CDR3 spans 15 residues. DNA for the CDR3: TGTGCCAGCAGCACGGGACTAGCGGGACTTAATGAGCAGTTCTTC. Amino acids: CASSTGLAGLNEQFF.

The chain has TRBV20-1 and TRBJ2-7, with D unclear. The J call may be wrong; the DNA end is better matched by TRBJ2-5. Germline CDR1 reads DFQATT; CDR2 reads SNEGSKA (reference sequence). This CDR3 contains 14 residues. The CDR3 nucleotides are TGCAGTGCTCTTCATTCCCTTAGTGAAAAGACCCAGTACTTC. Translation gives CSALHSLSEKTQYF.

The chain joins TRBV7-3 to TRBJ2-1; a weak D match, TRBD2 (6 bases). CDR1 SGHTA and CDR2 FQGTGA come from the germline V gene. This CDR3 comprises 16 residues. Trimming removed 4 bases from V and 0 bases from J, with 13 bases in between. The CDR3, as DNA: TGTGCCAGCAGCTCAGACGGAGGGAGCTCCTACAATGAGCAGTTCTTC. Amino acid sequence: CASSSDGGSSYNEQFF.

The rearrangement uses TRBV11-2 and TRBJ1-2, with a weak D call TRBD1 (6 bases). Trimming removed 4 bases from V and 7 bases from J, with 13 bases in between. Germline CDR1 SGHAT, CDR2 FQNNGV. This CDR3 has 13 amino acids. The CDR3 sequence: CASSSTGRFGYTF. The CDR3 region has the DNA TGTGCCAGCAGCTCAACAGGGAGGTTTGGCTACACCTTC.

The chain links TRBV4-1 to TRBJ2-1; TRBD1 is a possible D gene (6 bases). Germline CDR1 reads MGHRA; CDR2 reads YSYEKL. CDR3 length: 15 amino acids. Trimming pared 2 bases from V and 8 bases from J, leaving 16 bases between. CDR3 amino acids: CASSQFEDSGYEQFF. The CDR3 DNA follows: TGCGCCAGCAGCCAATTCGAGGACAGTGGCTATGAGCAGTTCTTC.

This clonotype was counted once. The chain joins TRBV4-2 to TRBJ2-2; TRBD2 matches at 7 bases. V was clipped by 4 bases and J by 2 bases; unmatched bases: 7. CDR1 and CDR2 (germline): LGHNA, YNFKEQ. This CDR3 contains 16 residues. The chain's CDR3 is CASSPIPGLNTGELFF. The CDR3 nucleotides read TGTGCCAGCAGCCCGATCCCGGGACTAAACACCGGGGAGCTGTTTTTT.

As concerns this clonotype: A clone one base away is much larger, so this may be a read error. The rearrangement uses TRBV28 and TRBJ2-7, with 8 bases that match TRBD1. CDR3 length: 15 amino acids. CDR1 and CDR2 from the germline V gene are MDHEN and SYDVKM. The CDR3 bases are TGTGCCAGCAGTGGCCCGGGGACAGGACCCTACGAGCACTACTTC. Translated: CASSGPGTGPYEHYF. The variable domain in full, completed from reference TRBV28 and TRBJ2-7, reads DVKVTQSSRYLVKRTGEKVFLECVQDMDHENMFWYRQDPGLGLRLIYFSYDVKMKEKGDIPEGYSVSREKKERFSLILESASTNQTSMYLCASSGPGTGPYEHYFGPGTRLTVT.

The table lists this clonotype with a few counts. The CDR3 DNA follows: TGCGCCAGCAGCTTGAGCCTAGCGGGAGTCAGTGAGCAGTTCTTC. Translation gives CASSLSLAGVSEQFF. V and J are TRBV5-1 and TRBJ2-1; TRBD2 aligns across 10 bases. Germline V gives CDR1 SGHRS, CDR2 YFSETQ. The J segment lost 9 bases and the V segment lost 1 base, leaving 7 bases of the junction unmatched. This CDR3 is built from 15 residues.

The chain joins TRBV28 to TRBJ2-5; 10 positions match TRBD2. The J call may be incorrect, as the DNA end agrees better with TRBJ2-7. Germline V CDR1 and CDR2: MDHEN, SYDVKM. The CDR3 runs 15 residues. CDR3 residues: CASSLLGTSDYEQYF. CDR3 sequence (DNA): TGTGCCAGCAGTCTACTAGGGACTAGCGATTACGAGCAGTACTTC.

This clonotype was seen a handful of times. The rearrangement links TRBV6-5 to TRBJ2-4; D not resolved. The J call is doubtful: the DNA matches TRBJ2-7 better. Germline values: CDR1 MNHEY, CDR2 SVGAGI. The length of the CDR3 is 15 residues. CDR3 protein: CASGRRPEPAYEQYF. The DNA for the CDR3 is TGTGCCAGTGGTAGAAGGCCAGAGCCTGCCTACGAGCAGTACTTC.